Following are 7 T cell receptor beta chains from one sample sequenced in a study of shared clonotypes between healthy human individuals. Naive CD8 cells, CD45RO-negative and positively selected for CCR7, excluded terminally differentiated effector memory CD45RA+ cells. Libraries were prepared by immunoSEQ multiplex PCR; TCRdb keeps only in-frame clonotypes and omits some of them. Among approximately 840,000 clones, 95% to 97% were seen once, and the ten largest hold less than 0.25%. The sequenced sample was naive CD8+ T cells sorted from blood. The receptor source for this set is a man in his thirties or forties in good health.

The chain has TRBV5-1 and TRBJ1-1, with 7 bases aligning to TRBD1. The V gene's germline CDR1 is SGHRS and CDR2 YFSETQ. The CDR3 extends over 16 amino acids. V lost 2 bases and J lost 8; bases outside the gene matches: 15. CDR3 bases: TGCGCCAGCAGCTTTACGGGACAGCTTATCCCTGACGAAGCTTTCTTT. It specifies CASSFTGQLIPDEAFF.

This clone has only one observation. V and J are TRBV19 and TRBJ2-1; TRBD2 is a possible D gene (5 bases). This CDR3 region has 14 residues. V was pared by 9 bases and J by 7 bases, with 19 bases between. Germline CDR1 reads LNHDA; CDR2 reads SQIVND (reference sequence). The chain's CDR3 is CASTSGSRGNEQFF. The CDR3 DNA reads as TGTGCCAGCACCTCTGGGTCCAGAGGGAATGAGCAGTTCTTC. The variable domain in full, with the rest retrieved from reference TRBV19 and TRBJ2-1, is DGGITQSPKYLFRKEGQNVTLSCEQNLNHDAMYWYRQDPGQGLRLIYYSQIVNDFQKGDIAEGYSVSREKKESFPLTVTSAQKNPTAFYLCASTSGSRGNEQFFGPGTRLTVL.

The V and J genes are TRBV6-1 and TRBJ2-5, with 7 bases lining up with TRBD2. The CDR3 runs to 15 residues. V shed 5 bases and J 2 bases; nucleotides not matched to a gene: 8. CDR1 and CDR2 (germline): MNHNS, SASEGT. DNA of the CDR3: TGTGCCAGCAGTCCTAAGCGGGGTAAACAAGAGACCCAGTACTTC. It encodes CASSPKRGKQETQYF.

The CDR3 DNA reads as TGTGCCAGCAGGAATAGACAGAGCTCCTACGAGCAGTACTTC. It translates to CASRNRQSSYEQYF. The V and J genes are TRBV5-4 and TRBJ2-7, with D maybe TRBD1 (5 bases). V was pared by 5 bases and J by 0 bases, with 12 bases between. The germline V gene has CDR1 SGHNT and CDR2 YYREEE (reference sequence). This CDR3 has 14 residues.

The V call is TRBV18, the J call TRBJ2-7, with TRBD1 as a possible D gene (6 bases). This CDR3 contains 16 residues. Germline V CDR1 and CDR2: KGHSH, LQKENI. V was trimmed by 2 bases and J by 3 bases, leaving 17 bases between them. CDR3 loop: CASSPTIRGKDYEQYF. The CDR3 nucleotides are TGTGCCAGCTCACCAACGATCAGGGGAAAGGACTACGAGCAGTACTTC.

The chain has TRBV14 and TRBJ1-2; D call uncertain. V lost 5 bases, J lost 10 bases, and 29 bases lay in between. The germline CDR1 and CDR2 sequences are SGHDN and FVKESK. CDR3 length equals 17 residues. The DNA of the CDR3 is TGTGCCAGCAGCACCCCGCGGCTCCGCTCATCGGTTCATGTCTACACCTTC. Residues: CASSTPRLRSSVHVYTF. The full variable domain, in which reference TRBV14 and TRBJ1-2 provide the parts outside the CDR3, is EAGVTQFPSHSVIEKGQTVTLRCDPISGHDNLYWYRRVMGKEIKFLLHFVKESKQDESGMPNNRFLAERTGGTYSTLKVQPAELEDSGVYFCASSTPRLRSSVHVYTFGSGTRLTVV.

The chain couples TRBV10-3 to TRBJ2-7; D is undetermined. The ends were cut back, 8 bases at V and 2 bases at J, with 7 bases in the middle. The germline V gene has CDR1 ENHRY and CDR2 SYGVKD. The CDR3 consists of 11 residues. The DNA of the CDR3 is TGTGCCATCGGCCAGACCTACGAGCAGTACTTC. Protein: CAIGQTYEQYF.